Sequencing of this T cell receptor (beta chain) was carried out in a study of blood T cells in healthy people across ages. Findings of the study overall: Expanded clonotype shifts may have been confounded, as the donors had an unknown CMV status. TCR beta diversity per million T cells fell roughly linearly with age.

With regard to this clonotype: Its antigen is unidentified.

CDR1 is GTSNPN, CDR2 SVGIG, per germline (reference sequence). V lost 5 bases, J lost 0 bases, and 8 bases lay in between. This CDR3 has 13 residues. A second PCR of about 7 to 11 cycles used a sample-barcoded 5' primer and a J-beta primer mix. The template-switch adaptor, which had 12 random nucleotides, put a tag on each cDNA molecule. TCRdb fed the 5' RACE reads into MiXCR, producing one record per CDR3 protein. The sample has fewer than 800,000 distinct CDR3 sequences; 45% to 50% are singletons. Source material: blood. This receptor was identified in a woman aged 55-70 years in good health. V gene TRBV30 combines with J gene TRBJ1-3; D is uncertain. For the CDR3, the DNA is TGTGCCTGGGCAGTTAGCTCTGGAAACACCATATATTTT. Its protein is CAWAVSSGNTIYF.